The next 17 T cell receptor beta chains were all read from a single sample in a study of T-cell memory formation after mild COVID-19. TCRdb itself ran the 5' RACE reads through MiXCR, one entry per CDR3 protein. The table includes roughly 340,000 distinct CDR3 sequences, 15% to 20% detected once. Sample: PBMCs or a T cell subset sorted from them (not recorded which). These receptors all come from a man between 18 and 35 years old who had mild COVID-19 (a few samples of this study predate the infection). Cell type and time point are not known.

The rearrangement uses TRBV27 and TRBJ1-2; the D is unclear. There are 12 residues in the CDR3. V gave up 4 bases and J gave up 10 bases, with 13 bases separating them. Germline loops: CDR1 MNHEY, CDR2 SMNVEV (reference sequence). The CDR3 is CASSYTGADYTF. CDR3 DNA sequence: TGTGCCAGCAGTTATACGGGAGCAGACTACACCTTC.

The chain is built from TRBV15 and TRBJ2-3; D remains unclear. The CDR3 runs to 14 residues. V shed 0 bases and J shed 5 bases, with 9 bases lying between them. Germline CDR1 LNHNV, CDR2 YYDKDF (reference sequence). The CDR3 protein is CATSRDLGGDTQYF. Here the CDR3 DNA reads TGTGCCACCAGCAGAGATCTGGGTGGAGATACGCAGTATTTT. Full variable domain (remainder filled in from reference TRBV15 and TRBJ2-3): DAMVIQNPRYQVTQFGKPVTLSCSQTLNHNVMYWYQQKSSQAPKLLFHYYDKDFNNEADTPDNFQSRRPNTSFCFLDIRSPGLGDTAMYLCATSRDLGGDTQYFGPGTRLTVL.

The chain combines TRBV7-2 with TRBJ1-4, with D possibly being TRBD1 (6 bases). The V end was cut by 0 bases, the J end by 9 bases, with 14 bases between. This CDR3 has 15 residues. Germline assignment: CDR1 SGHTA and CDR2 FQGNSA. The CDR3 region is CASSLASWGRKKLFF. In nucleotides, the CDR3 is TGTGCCAGCAGCTTAGCTTCCTGGGGGCGGAAAAAACTGTTTTTT.

This rearrangement joins TRBV18 to TRBJ2-4; no firm D call. The CDR3 length is 14 residues. The V gene's germline CDR1 is KGHSH and CDR2 LQKENI. V lost 3 bases to trimming and J lost 3 bases, with 9 bases between them. CDR3 in DNA: TGTGCCAGCTCACCCCAGGCGGTCAAAAACATTCAGTACTTC. Protein: CASSPQAVKNIQYF.

This clonotype has a handful of counts. This chain joins TRBV20-1 and TRBJ2-1; tentatively, D is TRBD1 or TRBD2 (6 bases each). This CDR3 has 14 residues. The ends were cut back, 1 base at V and 6 bases at J, with 13 bases in the middle. Germline CDR1 and CDR2: DFQATT and SNEGSKA (reference sequence). CDR3 DNA: TGCAGTGCTAGAGGGGGGGCATCCGCCAATGAGCAGTTCTTC. Protein sequence: CSARGGASANEQFF.

This clonotype was seen repeatedly, ten times or more. The V call is TRBV4-3, the J call TRBJ2-3; no reliable D call. CDR1 is LGHNA and CDR2 is YSLEER in the germline V gene. This CDR3 is built from 16 residues. The V end was cut by 1 base, the J end by 7 bases, with 18 bases between. This CDR3 is CASSQADAADPNTQYF. DNA of the CDR3: TGCGCCAGCAGCCAAGCGGACGCCGCGGATCCGAATACGCAGTATTTT.

The chain employs TRBV5-5 and TRBJ1-5; a possible D gene is TRBD1 (5 bases). The V end lost 4 bases, the J end lost 6 bases, and 14 bases lay between the germline ends. CDR1 is SGHKS, CDR2 YYEKEE, per germline (reference sequence). This CDR3 is built from 14 residues. CDR3 DNA: TGTGCCAGCAGCCCCTGGGGGGGGTTTCAGCCCCAGCATTTT. Translating it yields CASSPWGGFQPQHF.

The chain carries TRBV28 and TRBJ2-7; tentative D call: TRBD2 (5 bases). This CDR3 is built from 14 residues. Trimming removed 2 bases at V and 3 bases at J, with 11 bases between. The germline V gene has CDR1 MDHEN and CDR2 SYDVKM. This CDR3 reads CASSLSRGFYEQYF. CDR3 DNA sequence: TGTGCCAGCAGTTTAAGTCGAGGGTTCTACGAGCAGTACTTC. The whole variable domain, remainder taken from reference TRBV28 and TRBJ2-7, is DVKVTQSSRYLVKRTGEKVFLECVQDMDHENMFWYRQDPGLGLRLIYFSYDVKMKEKGDIPEGYSVSREKKERFSLILESASTNQTSMYLCASSLSRGFYEQYFGPGTRLTVT.

This clonotype showed up just a few times. The chain has TRBV4-2 and TRBJ2-3, with 9 bases lining up with TRBD2. The CDR3 consists of 16 residues. The V and J ends lost 1 base and 4 bases, in that order; junction bases with no gene match: 6. Per the germline V gene, CDR1 is LGHNA and CDR2 is YNFKEQ. DNA for the CDR3: TGTGCCAGCAGCCAAGGGGTCGGACTAGCGCCAGATACGCAGTATTTT. Translation: CASSQGVGLAPDTQYF.

This chain links TRBV6-2 or TRBV6-3 with TRBJ2-2; 8 nucleotides match TRBD2. V gave up 8 bases and J gave up 6 bases; unmatched junction bases: 2. This CDR3 contains 12 residues. The germline CDR1 and CDR2 sequences are MNHEY and SVGEGT. Here the CDR3 reads CASYGGAGELFF. For the CDR3, the DNA is TGTGCCAGCTACGGGGGGGCCGGGGAGCTGTTTTTT.

This chain connects TRBV7-2 to TRBJ2-1, with a weak D call TRBD2 (6 bases). In germline, CDR1 is SGHTA, CDR2 FQGNSA. Trimming shortened V by 5 bases and J by 0 bases, and 17 bases separated the two germline ends. The CDR3 loop spans 17 amino acids. In DNA, the CDR3 is TGTGCCAGCAGCGCCCGAGGGGCGGGGAGCTCCTACAATGAGCAGTTCTTC. Encoded protein: CASSARGAGSSYNEQFF.

In this sample, this clonotype turned up a few times. The chain recombines TRBV12-3 or TRBV12-4 with TRBJ1-1; D is undetermined. Deletions cut 6 bases from V and 13 bases from J, with 21 bases between. The CDR3 extends over 13 amino acids. The CDR3 loop reads CASSKGRGSVDFF. The CDR3 DNA is TGTGCCAGCAGCAAGGGTCGGGGATCGGTCGATTTCTTT.

This clonotype was counted between two and nine times. This rearrangement joins TRBV7-9 to TRBJ1-2; D uncertain. Germline-derived CDR1 and CDR2 are SEHNR and FQNEAQ (reference sequence). This CDR3 has 13 residues. V lost 6 bases and J 0 bases, leaving 8 bases between the germline ends. CDR3 sequence: CASRRIANYGYTF. CDR3 sequence (DNA): TGTGCCAGCAGGAGGATAGCTAACTATGGCTACACCTTC.

This clonotype was seen many times. This sequence joins TRBV6-1 and TRBJ1-1; D remains unclear. The V gene lost 4 bases and the J gene lost 5 bases, with 8 bases spanning the gap. The length of the CDR3 is 12 residues. Germline V gene sequence: CDR1 MNHNS, CDR2 SASEGT. As DNA, the CDR3 is TGTGCCAGCAGTGTGCTGATGACTGAAGCTTTCTTT. Translation gives CASSVLMTEAFF.

This clonotype showed up just a few times. The V call is TRBV4-1, the J call TRBJ1-1; possibly TRBD1 for D (5 bases). This CDR3 has 13 amino acids. The germline CDR1 and CDR2 sequences are MGHRA and YSYEKL. The V gene lost 2 bases and the J gene lost 5 bases, with 9 bases spanning the gap. The CDR3 loop is CASSQIGGTEAFF. The CDR3 bases are TGCGCCAGCAGCCAAATTGGGGGGACTGAAGCTTTCTTT.

This clonotype was seen a few times. V is TRBV11-2 and J is TRBJ2-7, with D hard to call. The CDR3 sequence is 12 residues long. Germline V gives CDR1 SGHAT, CDR2 FQNNGV. Trimming cost V 3 bases and J 4 bases, with 7 bases left between them. The CDR3 is CASSFVRYEQYV. The CDR3 DNA follows: TGTGCCAGCAGCTTTGTCCGATACGAGCAGTACGTC.

In its sample, this clonotype was seen many times. V is TRBV6-2 or TRBV6-3 and J is TRBJ1-5; D gene ambiguous. CDR1 and CDR2 (germline): MNHEY, SVGEGT. Trimming took off 2 bases at V and 9 bases at J, with 23 bases between the two ends. The CDR3 is made up of 17 amino acids. The CDR3 region has the DNA TGTGCCAGCAGTTACCCTTCATGGGAGGGTCAGATTCCGCCCCAGCATTTT. Encoded protein: CASSYPSWEGQIPPQHF.